Here is one TCR beta chain with its context. The source of the sample is a study of CD8 T cells in Susac syndrome. The V segment lost 6 bases and the J segment 7 bases; nucleotides outside the gene matches: 4. The CDR3 sequence is 13 residues long. CDR1 is MNHEY, CDR2 SVGAGI, per germline. The RNA input was about 0.5 to 1 ug, and it was reverse transcribed with random hexamers. From the immunoSEQ multiplex PCR reads, TCRdb called clonotypes with MiXCR, one entry per CDR3 protein. This sample has more than 100,000 distinct CDR3 sequences, with nearly 96% found just once. The sample comprised CD4+ T cells from PBMCs. The V and J genes are TRBV6-5 and TRBJ1-5, with 9 bases lining up with TRBD1. The sequence was obtained from a human donor with Susac syndrome. The CDR3 protein is CASRGTGKQPQHF. In nucleotides, the CDR3 is TGTGCCAGCAGGGGGACAGGGAAACAGCCCCAGCATTTT.